This T cell receptor (beta chain) was captured in a study of cytomegalovirus exposure and HLA in healthy donors. Findings and limits, study-wide: It was approximately 150 TCR beta chains that were listed as cytomegalovirus-associated. Most TCR sequences were rare, but some public TCRs occurred in many donors. Subsequent analysis found a tendency for first-cohort TCR clusters to co-occur within the roughly 130 validation repertoires.

The donors were part of the roughly 130-subject validation cohort, which stood apart from the roughly 730-subject first cohort. This clone was counted between two and nine times. Antigen unknown. With V trimmed by 6 bases and J by 4 bases, 10 bases remained unmatched. The germline V gene encodes CDR1 SQVTM and CDR2 ANQGSEA. The CDR3 contains 14 residues. Method: immunoSEQ multiplex PCR; TCRdb's copy keeps in-frame clones and lacks some. This sample carries around 150,000 clones, approximately 87% of them seen once, and the ten largest clones take under 7%. The chain recombines TRBV29-1 with TRBJ1-2; 8 nucleotides match TRBD1. The receptor's source is a woman aged 25 to 39 in good health and CMV-seronegative. The sequenced sample was PBMCs. The CDR3 region is CSVERSGTGYGYTF. CDR3 in DNA: TGCAGCGTCGAACGATCGGGGACAGGCTATGGCTACACCTTC.